Listed below are T cell receptor beta chains from one sample, sequenced in a study of cytomegalovirus exposure and HLA in healthy donors. TCRdb's copy holds only in-frame clones and misses some; the assay was immunoSEQ multiplex PCR. The table has 75,000 to 90,000 clones, 65% to 80% seen once. The sequenced material came from PBMCs. These TCRs come from a human donor in good health. Each CDR3 is given with its conserved first and last residue. Each record gives: V gene, J gene, clone size, D gene, CDR3 DNA, CDR3 protein. The D gene is left open where the match is weak. Size is stated for part of the rows, as once, few or many counts, or as a class when the clone is expanded.

>TRBV13|TRBJ2-7|once|TRBD1
TGTGCCAGCAGCCCCCGGGACAGGGGGCTCGACGAGCAGTACTTC
CASSPRDRGLDEQYF
>TRBV27|TRBJ1-1|once|.
TGTGCCAGCAGTCCTTTACAGGGTATTACCACTGAAGCTTTCTTT
CASSPLQGITTEAFF
>TRBV5-5|TRBJ1-4|.|.
TGTGCCAGCAGCCTAGCCCCCGGGACTGTGAATGAAAAACTGTTTTTT
CASSLAPGTVNEKLFF
>TRBV19|TRBJ1-2|.|.
TGTGCCAGTAGTATGAAGGGGACATCGGATGGCTACACCTTC
CASSMKGTSDGYTF
>TRBV14|TRBJ1-6|few|.
TGTGCCAGCAGCGAAAACTCCCGGGCCGTAGCAGGGAATTCACCCCTCCACTTT
CASSENSRAVAGNSPLHF
>TRBV19|TRBJ1-1|.|TRBD1
TGTGCCAGTAGTATTGGACAGGGCCTCTCTCCGATGAACACTGAAGCTTTCTTT
CASSIGQGLSPMNTEAFF
>TRBV25-1|TRBJ2-4|.|.
TGTGCCAGCAGTGCTCGCGGTGATCTAGCCAAAAACATTCAGTACTTC
CASSARGDLAKNIQYF
>TRBV19|TRBJ2-7|.|.
TGTGCCAGTAGTATTGTTGCAGATTCCTACGAGCAGTACTTC
CASSIVADSYEQYF
>TRBV5-4|TRBJ1-6|.|.
TGTGCCAGCAGCTCAGGCGAACCCAATTCACCCCTCCACTTT
CASSSGEPNSPLHF
>TRBV19|TRBJ1-5|.|TRBD1
TGTGCCAGTCAGACAGGGGGAAATCAGCCCCAGCATTTT
CASQTGGNQPQHF
>TRBV19|TRBJ1-2|.|.
TGTGCCAGTAGTATAGCAGGGTATGGCTACACCTTC
CASSIAGYGYTF
>TRBV25-1|TRBJ2-7|.|TRBD1
TGTGCCAGCAGTGAGGGGACAGTAAACTACGAGCAGTACTTC
CASSEGTVNYEQYF
>TRBV13|TRBJ1-2|few|.
TGTGCCAGCAGCTCCGATTACAGGAACTATGGCTACACCTTC
CASSSDYRNYGYTF
>TRBV7-9|TRBJ2-7|.|.
TGTGCCAGCAGCTTTTCGGGCAGGGGGGCCTTTGGTGGCTACGAGCAGTACTTC
CASSFSGRGAFGGYEQYF
>TRBV6-5|TRBJ1-1|.|.
TGTGCCAGCAGAAAACGACAGGAAAGGAACACTGAAGCTTTCTTT
CASRKRQERNTEAFF
>TRBV4-1|TRBJ2-7|few|.
TGCGCCAGCAGCCAAGCGCCGGGGGTGGGCTACGAGCAGTACTTC
CASSQAPGVGYEQYF
>TRBV5-1|TRBJ2-2|.|TRBD2
TGCGCCAGCAGAGGTAGCGGGGGCCAACACACCGGGGAGCTGTTTTTT
CASRGSGGQHTGELFF
>TRBV6-1|TRBJ1-2|.|.
TGTGCCAGCAGTGAATCAGTAACAGGGTCCGGCTACCCCTTC
CASSESVTGSGYPF
>TRBV6-6|TRBJ1-2|.|TRBD1
TGTGCCAGCAGTTACCTTGGACAGGGGGCCTATGGCTACACCTTC
CASSYLGQGAYGYTF
>TRBV4-3|TRBJ2-7|.|TRBD1
TGCGCCAGCAGCCGCCTGACAGGGGTAGGCGAGCAGTACTTC
CASSRLTGVGEQYF
>TRBV4-3|TRBJ1-3|few|TRBD1
TGCGCCAGCAGCCTGTGGACAGGAGCGTATGGAAACACCATATATTTT
CASSLWTGAYGNTIYF
>TRBV6-5|TRBJ1-6|once|TRBD1
TGTGCCAGCACCAGGACAGGGGAAAATTCACCCCTCCACTTT
CASTRTGENSPLHF
>TRBV5-6|TRBJ1-2|.|.
TGTGCCAGCAGCCCGACCCTACAGGGAATCTATGGCTACACCTTC
CASSPTLQGIYGYTF
>TRBV5-6|TRBJ2-7|.|.
TGTGCCAGCAGCTTGGAGGGACTCTTGGAGCAGTACTTC
CASSLEGLLEQYF
>TRBV27|TRBJ2-1|.|TRBD1
TGTGTCAGCAGTTCCGGGTCGACAGGGACAGGGGAGCAGTTCTTC
CVSSSGSTGTGEQFF
>TRBV7-8|TRBJ2-5|.|.
TGTGCCAGCAGCTTCGGACAGCTCCAAGAGACCCAGTACTTC
CASSFGQLQETQYF
>TRBV2|TRBJ1-6|once|TRBD1
TGTGCCAGCGTACGACAGGGGGCGGCGGATTCACCCCTCCACTTT
CASVRQGAADSPLHF
>TRBV11-3|TRBJ2-3|.|.
TGTGCCAGCAGCCAAGATGGAGGGGTACCCACAGATACGCAGTATTTT
CASSQDGGVPTDTQYF
>TRBV7-2|TRBJ2-7|.|TRBD1
TGTGCCAGCAGCCCGGGACAGGGCCTCGAGCAGTACTTC
CASSPGQGLEQYF
>TRBV7-6|TRBJ1-2|.|.
TGTGCCAGCAGCTTAGTCCCCAGCAGGGTAGACTATGGCTACACCTTC
CASSLVPSRVDYGYTF
>TRBV5-8|TRBJ1-4|few|.
TGTGCCAGCAGCCCCTGGGGAGGGCGAACTGAAAAACTGTTTTTT
CASSPWGGRTEKLFF
>TRBV2|TRBJ2-1|.|TRBD1
TGTGCCAGTAGTGAGGGACAGGGTCGATACAATGAGCAGTTCTTC
CASSEGQGRYNEQFF
>TRBV2|TRBJ2-7|few|TRBD2
TGTGCCAGCAGTGGGCTAGCGGGGTCCTACGAGCAGTACTTC
CASSGLAGSYEQYF
>TRBV21-1|TRBJ1-3|.|.
TGTGCCAGCACCAACGAGGGAAACACCATATATTTT
CASTNEGNTIYF
>TRBV2|TRBJ1-6|.|.
TGTGCCAGCGAGGACCTACAGGTTTATAATTCACCCCTCCACTTT
CASEDLQVYNSPLHF
>TRBV5-1|TRBJ2-1|.|TRBD1
TGCGCCAGCAGCGCACGGCCGGGACAGCTCGGCATGGAGCAGTTCTTC
CASSARPGQLGMEQFF
>TRBV29-1|TRBJ1-2|.|TRBD1
TGCAGCGTTACAGGGGATGGCTACACCTTC
CSVTGDGYTF
>TRBV14|TRBJ2-7|.|.
TGTGCCAGCAGCCAAGACTTAAGAGGTGTCGAGCAGTACTTC
CASSQDLRGVEQYF
>TRBV6-6|TRBJ1-5|.|.
TGTGCCAGCAGTTACTCGAGTAGGGGGTGGGATCAGCCCCAGCATTTT
CASSYSSRGWDQPQHF
>TRBV7-2|TRBJ1-2|.|.
TGTGCCAGCAGCCTTAACTATGGCTACACCTTC
CASSLNYGYTF
>TRBV7-2|TRBJ1-2|.|TRBD1
TGTGCCAGCAGCTTAAGGGACAGGGGGCGAGAGGATGGCTACACCTTC
CASSLRDRGREDGYTF
>TRBV5-4|TRBJ1-2|.|TRBD1
TGTGCCAGCAGCTTGGTCGGGACAGGGGTCAACTATGGCTACACCTTC
CASSLVGTGVNYGYTF
>TRBV7-6|TRBJ2-3|.|.
TGTGCCAGCAGCTTAGCCTGGTCCAGCGGGACCCGTCGGTGGGGGCCAGATACGCAGTATTTT
CASSLAWSSGTRRWGPDTQYF
>TRBV18|TRBJ1-1|once|TRBD1
TGTGCCAGCTCACCACTAGACAGGGAAGGGGACACTGAAGCTTTCTTT
CASSPLDREGDTEAFF
>TRBV5-1|TRBJ2-5|.|.
TGCGCCAGCAGCTTAGGGGCTCGGGAGACCCAGTACTTC
CASSLGARETQYF
>TRBV2|TRBJ2-7|few|TRBD1
TGTGCCAGCAGTCTTACTACAGGGGTATTCCACGAGCAGTACTTC
CASSLTTGVFHEQYF
>TRBV27|TRBJ2-3|few|TRBD2
TGTGCCAGCAGGTTACTAGCGGGGGGTGCCACAGATACGCAGTATTTT
CASRLLAGGATDTQYF
>TRBV5-1|TRBJ2-2|.|TRBD1
TGCGCCAGCAGCGCACAGGGACAGGGGGCTACCGGGGAGCTGTTTTTT
CASSAQGQGATGELFF